This TCR beta chain comes out of a study of shared clonotypes between healthy human individuals. On the study more broadly: Donor ages ranged 18 to 49 years: a couple of women, a few men.

As for this clone: Antigen: not known.

Study-wide results and limits: Limited genetic and exposure-history diversity came from having few donors.

Germline-derived CDR1 and CDR2 are LNHDA and SQIVND (reference sequence). Trimming pared 5 bases from V and 10 bases from J, leaving 8 bases between. This CDR3 has 11 residues. All of the donors resided in Nashville, Tennessee, and each was a Caucasian adult. Assay runs were performed at deep level. TCRdb keeps only in-frame clones here, not all; method: immunoSEQ multiplex PCR. Altogether under 600,000 clones are present, roughly 79% being singletons, with the ten largest covering more than 10%. The material sequenced was PBMCs. The TCR comes from a woman between 40 and 50 years old in good health. Some clones in this sample may be carry-over from other donors' samples. The V and J genes are TRBV19 and TRBJ1-4; no firm D call. CDR3 bases: TGTGCCAGTAGTTCGGACGGAAAACTGTTTTTT. Translating it yields CASSSDGKLFF. The complete variable domain, with remaining parts taken from reference TRBV19 and TRBJ1-4, reads DGGITQSPKYLFRKEGQNVTLSCEQNLNHDAMYWYRQDPGQGLRLIYYSQIVNDFQKGDIAEGYSVSREKKESFPLTVTSAQKNPTAFYLCASSSDGKLFFGSGTQLSVL.